The following is a T cell receptor (beta chain) sequence with its context. What it binds is unknown. The CDR3 has 15 amino acids. Trimming removed 3 bases from V and 8 bases from J; junction bases left unmatched: 12. The germline V gene has CDR1 LNHDA and CDR2 SQIVND (reference sequence). Each PCR replicate from the sorted subsets contained 200 to 250 ng DNA, which is tens of thousands of T cell genomes. Original processing methods: ImmunoSEQ sequences covered only the junction and lacked quality scores; filtering therefore differed. Here immunoSEQ multiplex PCR was the method, and the copy in TCRdb shows in-frame clones only, minus some. V, J and clone size are those of that table, while D and trimming were read from the DNA. The table records around 1.1 million clones, 70% to 85% of them present only once. The sample is drawn from a study of shared clonotypes between healthy human individuals. General study results and limits: Rarefaction analysis demonstrated incomplete sorted-subset sequencing notwithstanding large depth. Generally, naive subsets (rather than memory subsets) showed larger estimated richness.

The chain is built from TRBV19 and TRBJ1-2, with 7 bases aligning to TRBD1. Sequenced material: memory CD4+ T cells from PBMCs. The subset was: CD45RA-negative fraction. The source of this sequence is a man between 18 and 35 years old in good health. Some clones in this sample may be carry-over from other donors' samples. CDR3 in amino acids: CASSMKGQRLYGYTF. CDR3 sequence (DNA): TGTGCCAGTAGTATGAAGGGACAGAGGCTTTACGGCTACACCTTC.